The next 16 T cell receptor beta chains were all read from a single sample in a study of blood T cell repertoires in COVID-19. Sequencing used immunoSEQ multiplex PCR; TCRdb keeps in-frame clones, though not all of them. The repertoire consists of about 45,000 clones, with about 90% occurring once and the leading ten covering roughly an eighth. Source material: peripheral blood. These receptors came from a human donor in a cohort sampled during active COVID-19.

This clone was detected only once. The V call is TRBV11-2, the J call TRBJ1-4; 7 positions agree with TRBD1. Trimming took 4 bases from V and 13 from J; bases not matched to a gene: 12. Germline values: CDR1 SGHAT, CDR2 FQNNGV. The CDR3 loop spans 14 amino acids. The CDR3 region has the DNA TGTGCCAGCAGCTCGGGACAGTCCCGATTAGGACTGTTTTTT. Its translation: CASSSGQSRLGLFF. The complete variable domain, with remaining parts taken from reference TRBV11-2 and TRBJ1-4, reads EAGVAQSPRYKIIEKRQSVAFWCNPISGHATLYWYQQILGQGPKLLIQFQNNGVVDDSQLPKDRFSAERLKGVDSTLKIQPAKLEDSAVYLCASSSGQSRLGLFFGSGTQLSVL.

This clone was recorded once. The V and J genes are TRBV19 and TRBJ2-7; TRBD2 agrees at 8 bases. The CDR3 has 16 amino acids. V lost 2 bases to trimming and J lost 4 bases; unmatched junction nucleotides: 10. Germline V gene lookup returns CDR1 LNHDA and CDR2 SQIVND (reference sequence). The CDR3 here is CASSIFAGGPNYEQYF. In DNA form, the CDR3 reads TGTGCCAGTAGTATATTTGCGGGGGGACCCAATTACGAGCAGTACTTC.

V gene TRBV27 combines with J gene TRBJ1-5, with 9 bases lining up with TRBD1. CDR1 is MNHEY, CDR2 SMNVEV, per germline (reference sequence). The V gene end was trimmed by 2 bases and the J gene end by 3 bases; junction bases not matched to a gene: 8. This CDR3 comprises 17 residues. DNA for the CDR3: TGTGCCAGCAGTTTAGGACGTACAGGGGGCATCAATCAGCCCCAGCATTTT. Translation: CASSLGRTGGINQPQHF.

V is TRBV5-1 and J is TRBJ1-1, with D possibly TRBD1 on 5 matching bases. The CDR3 spans 16 residues. Trimming left V 3 bases short and J 0 bases short, with 15 bases between. Germline V gene sequence: CDR1 SGHRS, CDR2 YFSETQ. CDR3 sequence (DNA): TGCGCCAGCAGCTCAGCTGTGGGGGGGATGAACACTGAAGCTTTCTTT. Encoded protein: CASSSAVGGMNTEAFF.

The V and J genes are TRBV10-3 and TRBJ2-7; 8 bases agree with TRBD1. The ends lost 0 bases at V and 7 bases at J; junction bases unmatched: 8. The CDR3 extends over 15 amino acids. Germline CDR1 reads ENHRY; CDR2 reads SYGVKD. The CDR3 nucleotides read TGTGCCATCAGTGAGTCGTCACAGGGGGTGGGGGAGCAGTACTTC. Protein sequence: CAISESSQGVGEQYF.

The chain recombines TRBV3-1 (or the pseudogene TRBV3-2) with TRBJ1-1, with D unresolved. Germline-derived CDR1 and CDR2 are LGHDT and YNNKEL (reference sequence). V lost 1 base and J 8 bases, leaving 20 bases between the germline ends. CDR3 length: 16 residues. CDR3 nucleotide sequence: TGTGCCAGCAGCCAAGGGTCCCTGATAAACTATCGGGAAGCTTTCTTT. Translation gives CASSQGSLINYREAFF.

This clone occurred once. Here the CDR3 DNA reads TGTGCCACCAGTGATCCCAGGGCTTTCTTT. Its translation is CATSDPRAFF. This chain connects TRBV24-1 to TRBJ1-1, with unresolved D. Per the germline V gene, CDR1 is KGHDR and CDR2 is SFDVKD. The CDR3 contains 10 residues. Trimming removed 3 bases from V and 11 bases from J, with 6 bases in between.

The chain couples TRBV5-1 to TRBJ1-1, with 8 bases matching TRBD1. V shed 4 bases and J 6 bases; nucleotides not matched to a gene: 14. Germline V gives CDR1 SGHRS, CDR2 YFSETQ. The CDR3 length is 16 residues. The chain's CDR3 is CASSPGDGYRGSEAFF. CDR3 coding DNA: TGCGCCAGCAGCCCCGGAGATGGGTACAGGGGGTCTGAAGCTTTCTTT.

This rearrangement joins TRBV9 to TRBJ2-1, with D perhaps matching TRBD1 (5 bases). The germline V and J ends were trimmed by 3 bases and 9 bases, with 13 bases remaining between them. CDR1 is SGDLS, CDR2 YYNGEE, per germline. The CDR3 loop spans 13 amino acids. In DNA form, the CDR3 reads TGTGCCAGCAGCGCCAACTCAGGGATTGAGCAGTTCTTC. This encodes CASSANSGIEQFF.

V gene TRBV19 combines with J gene TRBJ1-6; 7 bases fit TRBD1. CDR3 length equals 15 residues. Germline loops: CDR1 LNHDA, CDR2 SQIVND (reference sequence). V shed 6 bases, J shed 8 bases, and the junction held 10 bases outside the gene matches. CDR3 residues: CASRAGGRGYSPLHF. CDR3 bases: TGTGCCAGTAGAGCAGGGGGGCGAGGGTATTCACCCCTCCACTTT.

The V call is TRBV30, the J call TRBJ2-3; D unresolved. Germline lookup yields CDR1 GTSNPN and CDR2 SVGIG (reference sequence). Trimming removed 0 bases at V and 2 bases at J, with 6 bases between. This CDR3 contains 13 residues. The CDR3 bases are TGTGCCTGGAGTGTGAGGCTCACAGATACGCAGTATTTT. Its protein product is CAWSVRLTDTQYF.

V is TRBV6-2 or TRBV6-3 and J is TRBJ2-5, with 14 bases identical to TRBD2. The CDR3 sequence is 17 residues long. Trimming at V came to 6 bases and at J to 1 base, leaving 7 bases not matched to a gene. The germline V gene encodes CDR1 MNHEY and CDR2 SVGEGT. CDR3 sequence: CASSIGLAGGPQETQYF. CDR3 in DNA: TGTGCCAGCAGCATAGGACTAGCGGGGGGACCCCAAGAGACCCAGTACTTC.

The chain employs TRBV7-9 and TRBJ1-4; possibly TRBD1 for D (6 bases). V was shortened by 0 bases and J by 5 bases, with 13 bases between the two germline ends. This CDR3 is built from 16 residues. CDR1 and CDR2 (germline): SEHNR, FQNEAQ (reference sequence). DNA of the CDR3: TGTGCCAGCAGCTTAGCATCGGGACACACAAATGAAAAACTGTTTTTT. Amino acids: CASSLASGHTNEKLFF.

This chain links TRBV19 with TRBJ2-5; 7 bases map to TRBD2. Germline lookup yields CDR1 LNHDA and CDR2 SQIVND (reference sequence). Unmatched junction bases numbered 4, after V lost 4 bases and J lost 5 bases. This CDR3 has 13 amino acids. The CDR3 nucleotides read TGTGCCAGTAGTACGTCCGGGAGGGAGACCCAGTACTTC. Protein: CASSTSGRETQYF.

The sample holds a few counts of this clone. The chain combines TRBV2 with TRBJ2-5; the D gene is possibly TRBD2 (6 bases). The V gene lost 7 bases and the J gene lost 7 bases, with 10 bases spanning the gap. The CDR3 runs 11 residues. Germline CDR1 is SNHLY and CDR2 is FYNNEI. CDR3: CASKEGRTQYF. The CDR3 DNA reads as TGTGCCAGCAAGGAGGGACGGACCCAGTACTTC.

The rearrangement joins TRBV5-1 to TRBJ1-1; the D gene is possibly TRBD1 (5 bases). In germline, CDR1 is SGHRS, CDR2 YFSETQ. V lost 4 bases to trimming and J lost 6 bases, with 16 bases between them. The CDR3 runs to 14 residues. CDR3 residues: CASSPDWGDAEAFF. The CDR3 DNA reads as TGCGCCAGCAGCCCCGACTGGGGGGACGCTGAAGCTTTCTTT.